The source of this TCR beta chain is a study of CD8 T cells in ankylosing spondylitis. It was by quantitative 5'-RACE with molecular barcodes that TCR beta libraries were made. MiXCR, applied by TCRdb to the 5' RACE reads, yields one record per CDR3 protein. The data hold 450,000 to 550,000 distinct CDR3 sequences, with under 5.5% observed a single time. V was clipped by 6 bases and J by 8 bases, with 19 bases between them. CDR1 and CDR2 (germline): MNHEY, SVGAGI. The CDR3 loop spans 14 amino acids. This clonotype was found a few times. As yet, its antigen is unknown. Study results and caveats: Reactive arthritis synovial fluid and blood previously showed some of these motif variants. Peripheral blood samples showed relatively rare disease-linked clones, and these clones were CD8+. Characteristic, it appeared, of ankylosing spondylitis blood was a TCR beta motif of roughly eight highly homologous variants. Matched ankylosing spondylitis synovial fluid reportedly contained a significantly enriched population of disease-linked clones.

The sequencing input was blood, either unsorted or a sorted T cell fraction (not recorded which). The chain joins TRBV6-5 to TRBJ1-2; perhaps TRBD1 as D (5 bases). This TCR was recovered from a male donor with ankylosing spondylitis. CDR3 loop: CASRPLGQGEGYTF. CDR3 nucleotide sequence: TGTGCCAGCAGACCTCTTGGGCAGGGCGAGGGCTACACCTTC.